This record concerns one T cell receptor (beta chain) sequence. Its antigen is undetermined. This specimen belongs to a study of Ad26.COV2.S vaccination and SARS-CoV-2 variants. Study-wide context: Donor got 5x10^10 or 1x10^11 viral particles of Ad26.COV2.S.

Sample treatment: over 15 received Ad26.COV2.S at low or high dose, single or two shots; about 5 received placebo; per-sample allocation not given. Samples came from day 63 after the first vaccine or placebo injection. Based in Boston, the donor was an adult of 18-55 years. The study used a vaccine consisting of an Ad26 vector that expressed Wuhan-strain SARS-CoV-2 spike. Findings of the study overall: The study found higher spike-specific TCR breadth in vaccine than placebo recipients.

The protocol was immunoSEQ multiplex PCR, while the TCRdb copy is restricted to in-frame clones and leaves out a portion. The sample carries 450,000 to 550,000 clones, 89% recorded once. V lost 4 bases, J lost 6 bases, and 10 bases stayed unmatched. Germline V gives CDR1 MGHRA, CDR2 YSYEKL. This CDR3 region has 16 residues. The sequence was obtained from a person aged 18-60 years who received the Ad26.COV2.S COVID-19 vaccine or a placebo. Specimen: peripheral blood, collected in a trial of Ad26.COV2.S vaccine versus placebo. The chain recombines TRBV4-1 with TRBJ2-1; TRBD2 matches 9 bases. The CDR3 region is CASSPSGTLVGNEQFF. The CDR3, as DNA: TGCGCCAGCAGCCCTAGCGGGACCCTTGTTGGCAATGAGCAGTTCTTC.